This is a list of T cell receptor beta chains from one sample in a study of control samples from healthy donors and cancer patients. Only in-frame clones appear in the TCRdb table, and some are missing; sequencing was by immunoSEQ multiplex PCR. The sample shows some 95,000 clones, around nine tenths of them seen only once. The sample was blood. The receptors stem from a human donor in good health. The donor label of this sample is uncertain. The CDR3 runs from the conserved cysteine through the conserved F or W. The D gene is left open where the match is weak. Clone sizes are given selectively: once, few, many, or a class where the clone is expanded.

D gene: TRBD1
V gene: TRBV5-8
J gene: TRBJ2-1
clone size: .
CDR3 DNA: TGTGCCAGCAGCCTGGGACAGATCACCTACAATGAGCAGTTCTTC
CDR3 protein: CASSLGQITYNEQFF

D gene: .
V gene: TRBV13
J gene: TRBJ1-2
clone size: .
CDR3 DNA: TGTGCCAGCAGCTTAGGCCTAGGGCTTAACTATGGCTACACCTTC
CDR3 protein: CASSLGLGLNYGYTF

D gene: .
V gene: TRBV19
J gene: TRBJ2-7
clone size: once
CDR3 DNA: TGTGCCAGTAGTATAGTCGGGGGAGGAACCTACGAGCAGTACTTC
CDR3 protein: CASSIVGGGTYEQYF

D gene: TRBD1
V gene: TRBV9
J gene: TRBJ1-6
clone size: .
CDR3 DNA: TGTGCCAGCAGCGTAGATTCCAGGGGGCACCTAAATTCACCCCTCCACTTT
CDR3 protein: CASSVDSRGHLNSPLHF

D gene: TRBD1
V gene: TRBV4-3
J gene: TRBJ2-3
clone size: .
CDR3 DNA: TGCGCCAGCAGCGACAGGGGGGTCACAGATACGCAGTATTTT
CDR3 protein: CASSDRGVTDTQYF

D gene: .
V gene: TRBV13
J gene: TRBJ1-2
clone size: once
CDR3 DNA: TGTGCCAGCAGCTTACCTGGGGATCGTGGCTACACCTTC
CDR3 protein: CASSLPGDRGYTF

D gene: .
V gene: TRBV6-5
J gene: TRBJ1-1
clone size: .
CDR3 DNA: TGTGCCAGCAGGCAGGGGACAGAAGCTTTCTTT
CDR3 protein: CASRQGTEAFF

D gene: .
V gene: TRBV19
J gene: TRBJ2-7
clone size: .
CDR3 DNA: TGTGCCAGTAGTATCGGGAACTCGTACTACGAGCAGTACTTC
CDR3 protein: CASSIGNSYYEQYF

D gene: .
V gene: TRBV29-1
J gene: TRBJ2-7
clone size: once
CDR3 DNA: TGCAGCGTTGAAGGAGGGGACGGAACCTACGAGCAGTACTTC
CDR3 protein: CSVEGGDGTYEQYF

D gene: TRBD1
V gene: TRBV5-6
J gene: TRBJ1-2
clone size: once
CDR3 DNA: TGTGCCAGCAGGGACAGGGTCATTGATGGCTACACCTTC
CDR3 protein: CASRDRVIDGYTF

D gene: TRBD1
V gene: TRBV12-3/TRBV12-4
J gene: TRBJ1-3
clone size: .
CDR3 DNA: TGTGCCAGCAGCGACAGGGGATCCAACACCATATATTTT
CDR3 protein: CASSDRGSNTIYF

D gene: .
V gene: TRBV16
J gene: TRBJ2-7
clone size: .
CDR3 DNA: TGTGCCAGCAGCCAATCACAGGCTACAGAGCAGTACTTC
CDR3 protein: CASSQSQATEQYF

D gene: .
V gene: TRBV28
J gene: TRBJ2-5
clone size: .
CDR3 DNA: TGTGCCAGCAGTTCCCCCCTTCCCTCCCCAGGGGGCGGGAGGGAGACCCAGTACTTC
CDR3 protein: CASSSPLPSPGGGRETQYF

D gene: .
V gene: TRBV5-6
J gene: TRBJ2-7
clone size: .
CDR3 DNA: TGTGCCAGCAGCTTGAGGGCTGTTTACGAGCAGTACTTC
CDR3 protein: CASSLRAVYEQYF

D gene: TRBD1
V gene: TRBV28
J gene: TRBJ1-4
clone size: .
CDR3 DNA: TGTGCCAGCAGAGTACCAGGGGGCCTGGGCGAAAAACTGTTTTTT
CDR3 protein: CASRVPGGLGEKLFF

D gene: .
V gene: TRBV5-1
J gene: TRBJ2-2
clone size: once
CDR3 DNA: TGCGCCAGCAGCTTTGGGTATGGCACCGGGGAGCTGTTTTTT
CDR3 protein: CASSFGYGTGELFF

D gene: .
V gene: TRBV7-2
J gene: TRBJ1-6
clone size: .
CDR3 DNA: TGTGCCAGCAGCTTAGCGCCAGGCCTTAGCTCCTATAATTCACCCCTCCACTTT
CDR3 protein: CASSLAPGLSSYNSPLHF

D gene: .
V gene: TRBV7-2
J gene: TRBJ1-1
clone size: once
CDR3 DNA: TGTGCCAGCAGCTTACGGATGAACACTGAAGCTTTCTTT
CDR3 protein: CASSLRMNTEAFF